A single sample is the source of the 8 T cell receptor beta chains below, sequenced in a study of T cell responses to AZD1222 COVID-19 vaccine. Generated by immunoSEQ multiplex PCR, the TCRdb table keeps only in-frame clones and is missing some. Found here are 65,000 or so clones, less than 90% of them singletons; the top ten hold 9.8%. The source was peripheral blood, collected on day 0 of AZD1222 vaccination. The receptor source for this set is an adult in good health.

The chain recombines TRBV30 with TRBJ2-7; D call uncertain. The CDR3 has 12 residues. The germline V gene encodes CDR1 GTSNPN and CDR2 SVGIG (reference sequence). The V and J ends lost 1 base and 6 bases respectively, with 10 bases between them. The CDR3 loop reads CAWSEVFGEQYF. The DNA for the CDR3 is TGTGCCTGGAGTGAGGTTTTTGGCGAGCAGTACTTC.

The chain links TRBV7-9 to TRBJ1-2, with a possible D match to TRBD1 (6 bases). The CDR3 covers 14 residues. The V gene lost 7 bases and the J gene lost 0 bases, with 12 bases spanning the gap. Germline V lookup: CDR1 SEHNR, CDR2 FQNEAQ (reference sequence). The CDR3 bases are TGTGCCAGCACCAGACAGGCAGCTAACTATGGCTACACCTTC. Protein: CASTRQAANYGYTF.

Here the CDR3 DNA reads TGTGCCAGCAGCGTAGCTTGGACAGAAAATGAAAAACTGTTTTTT. Amino acid sequence: CASSVAWTENEKLFF. J is TRBJ1-4 and V is TRBV9; a weak D match, TRBD1 (6 bases). The germline CDR1 and CDR2 sequences are SGDLS and YYNGEE. CDR3 length: 15 amino acids. The V end lost 0 bases, the J end lost 5 bases, and 11 bases lay between the germline ends.

The table lists this clone with a few counts. The J gene is TRBJ2-7, the V gene TRBV28; tentatively, D is TRBD2 (5 bases). Per germline, CDR1 MDHEN and CDR2 SYDVKM. With 8 bases removed from V and 2 bases from J, the gap between germline ends came to 7 bases. The CDR3 sequence is 11 residues long. CDR3 DNA sequence: TGTGCCAGCGGCGGGCCCTACGAGCAGTACTTC. It encodes CASGGPYEQYF.

The gene calls are TRBV2 and TRBJ1-2, with D possibly TRBD1 on 5 matching bases. The ends were cut back, 3 bases at V and 8 bases at J, with 13 bases in the middle. The length of the CDR3 is 13 residues. Per the germline V gene, CDR1 is SNHLY and CDR2 is FYNNEI. The CDR3 DNA sequence: TGTGCCAGCAGTGAGGGACGGTCGGCGGGCTACACCTTC. Its protein is CASSEGRSAGYTF.

The chain has TRBV2 and TRBJ1-5; 11 nucleotides line up with TRBD1. The CDR3 is 14 residues long. Germline V lookup: CDR1 SNHLY, CDR2 FYNNEI. J was trimmed by 9 bases and V by 8 bases; bases with no gene match: 9. CDR3 sequence: CASRGTGGTRPQHF. The CDR3 DNA follows: TGTGCCAGCCGAGGGACAGGGGGGACGCGGCCCCAGCATTTT.

The gene calls are TRBV19 and TRBJ2-1, with D hard to call. Trimming pared 3 bases from V and 7 bases from J, leaving 4 bases between. This CDR3 contains 11 residues. Germline CDR1 is LNHDA and CDR2 is SQIVND (reference sequence). The CDR3: CASSILNEQFF. DNA of the CDR3: TGTGCCAGTAGTATCTTGAATGAGCAGTTCTTC. Based on the CDR3 plus reference TRBV19 and TRBJ2-1, the full variable domain is DGGITQSPKYLFRKEGQNVTLSCEQNLNHDAMYWYRQDPGQGLRLIYYSQIVNDFQKGDIAEGYSVSREKKESFPLTVTSAQKNPTAFYLCASSILNEQFFGPGTRLTVL.

The chain carries TRBV7-9 and TRBJ2-4; the D gene is possibly TRBD2 (5 bases). Trimming removed 4 bases from V and 8 bases from J, with 15 bases in between. Germline V gene lookup returns CDR1 SEHNR and CDR2 FQNEAQ (reference sequence). The CDR3 is 14 residues long. CDR3 residues: CASSSPRPRDIQYF. The CDR3 DNA reads TGTGCCAGCAGCTCCCCCCGACCGCGGGACATTCAGTACTTC.